This T cell receptor (beta chain) was profiled in a study of cytomegalovirus exposure and HLA in healthy donors. Study-wide results and limits: Accounts indicate the classifier identified cytomegalovirus status with strong specificity and sensitivity. The CMV antigen specificity of a few CMV-associated chains was confirmed through in vitro analysis.

This table comes from immunoSEQ multiplex PCR, and its TCRdb copy is limited to in-frame clones, with some not included. Of 200,000 to 300,000 clones in the sample, less than 90% were seen once. As concerns this clone: Its antigen remains unknown.

CDR1 is SGHRS, CDR2 YFSETQ, per germline. The CDR3 runs 17 residues. The V end was cut by 1 base, the J end by 7 bases, with 21 bases between. The sequence came from a man between 18 and 35 years old in good health and CMV-seropositive. Material for sequencing was PBMCs. The rearrangement uses TRBV5-1 and TRBJ2-1, with D tentatively TRBD2 (6 bases). Here the CDR3 DNA reads TGCGCCAGCAGCTTGAGTTCCCGGTGGAGGGGTCTGAATGAGCAGTTCTTC. Translating gives CASSLSSRWRGLNEQFF.